This TCR beta chain was observed in a study of shared clonotypes between healthy human individuals. On the study more broadly: The plates for each donor numbered three CD4 naive, three CD4 memory, two CD8 naive and one CD8 memory. The study, taken as a whole, reports: The researchers took only blood, and tissue repertoires probably look different.

Terminally differentiated effector memory CD45RA+ cells were excluded from the naive CD8 cells, which were CD45RO-negative and positively selected for CCR7. Donors were healthy HIV-negative adults without recent acute infections or vaccinations. Germline assignment: CDR1 WNHNN and CDR2 SYGVQD (reference sequence). The CDR3 runs to 14 residues. V was pared by 3 bases and J by 7 bases, with 15 bases between. TCRdb's copy holds only in-frame clones and misses some; the assay was immunoSEQ multiplex PCR. The table includes about 1,900,000 clones, about 95% detected once. Regarding this clone: Antigen specificity is unknown.

The gene calls are TRBV10-1 and TRBJ2-5; D may be TRBD1 (6 bases). The sequence was collected from a man aged 18 to 29 in good health. The sequenced sample was naive CD8+ T cells sorted from blood. In DNA, the CDR3 is TGCGCCAGCAGTGAACCACAGGGCCCCGGGACCCAGTACTTC. Translated: CASSEPQGPGTQYF.